These 5 T cell receptor beta chains were sequenced from one sample in a study of blood T cell repertoires in COVID-19. The assay was immunoSEQ multiplex PCR, and TCRdb's table has in-frame clones only and misses some. The table includes around 150,000 clones, roughly 90% detected once. The sample was peripheral blood. These receptors all come from a woman aged 55 to 70 with active or convalescent COVID-19.

The chain has TRBV6-5 and TRBJ1-3; 11 bases align to TRBD1. Trimming took 5 bases from V and 6 from J; bases not matched to a gene: 3. The CDR3 totals 14 residues. Germline CDR1 MNHEY, CDR2 SVGAGI. The CDR3 region has the DNA TGTGCCAGCAGTCCGGGACAGGGGGAAAACACCATATATTTT. Encoded protein: CASSPGQGENTIYF.

This clone was detected a few times. The CDR3 nucleotides read TGTGCCAGCAGCCCTGCGGGGGCGAGGACAGATACGCAGTATTTT. Protein product: CASSPAGARTDTQYF. The chain couples TRBV5-4 to TRBJ2-3; a weak D match, TRBD2 (7 bases). CDR1 is SGHNT and CDR2 is YYREEE in the germline V gene (reference sequence). The CDR3 has 15 residues. The V end lost 4 bases, the J end lost 3 bases, and 15 bases lay between the germline ends.

The chain employs TRBV2 and TRBJ2-6; 7 nucleotides agree with TRBD1. This CDR3 contains 16 residues. Germline values: CDR1 SNHLY, CDR2 FYNNEI. Trimming took 4 bases from V and 2 from J; bases not matched to a gene: 5. CDR3 sequence reads: CASSAQGVPGANVLTF. Here the CDR3 DNA reads TGTGCCAGCAGTGCGCAGGGGGTACCTGGGGCCAACGTCCTGACTTTC.

The chain recombines TRBV7-9 with TRBJ2-1; the match to TRBD1 covers 9 bases. The ends lost 10 bases at V and 2 bases at J; junction bases unmatched: 3. The germline gives CDR1 SEHNR, CDR2 FQNEAQ (reference sequence). This CDR3 comprises 13 residues. The CDR3 protein is CATRTGAYNEQFF. CDR3 nucleotides: TGTGCCACCCGGACAGGGGCCTACAATGAGCAGTTCTTC.

The chain links TRBV5-1 to TRBJ1-3, with 9 positions matching TRBD1. The CDR3 is 16 residues long. Germline lookup yields CDR1 SGHRS and CDR2 YFSETQ. The trim removed 3 bases at V and 3 bases at J, leaving 7 bases unmatched. The CDR3 loop is CASSSSGTGFGNTIYF. The CDR3 DNA follows: TGCGCCAGCAGCTCCTCCGGGACAGGGTTTGGAAACACCATATATTTT.